This T cell receptor beta chain was retrieved from a study of blood T cell repertoires in COVID-19. About the study: Samples taken during acute and convalescent COVID-19 were collected in the United States, Italy and Spain.

The germline V and J ends were trimmed by 1 base and 0 bases, with 12 bases remaining between them. The CDR3 consists of 16 residues. Germline loops: CDR1 SGHVS, CDR2 FQNEAQ. Method: immunoSEQ multiplex PCR; TCRdb's copy keeps in-frame clones and lacks some. The sample has approximately 82,000 clones, around four fifths seen once. Sequenced sample: peripheral blood. The source of this sequence is a woman aged 60-70 years with acute or convalescent COVID-19. This chain joins TRBV7-8 and TRBJ1-1, with D possibly TRBD1 on 6 matching bases. The CDR3 bases are TGTGCCAGCAGCTTAGAAACAGGGATAATGAACACTGAAGCTTTCTTT. Amino acid sequence: CASSLETGIMNTEAFF.